This is a list of T cell receptor delta chains from one sample in a study of gamma-delta chains in newborns, infants, children. TCRdb re-processed the reads via CATT. Among approximately 11,000 delta-chain clones listed, approximately 8.2% were seen once. Sequencing was done on a sample of blood. The receptors stem from a child who was a newborn, infant or young child, either healthy, febrile or measles-vaccinated (not recorded which). CDR3s include the opening cysteine and the closing phenylalanine or tryptophan. Fields, in order: CDR3 protein, CDR3 DNA, clone size, D gene, J gene, V gene. D genes are given only for firm matches. Clone size is stated in some rows and not others, as once, few, many or a class when expanded.

CACDTGYFSSWDTRQMFF TGTGCCTGTGACACGGGATACTTTAGCTCCTGGGACACCCGACAGATGTTTTTC few TRDD3 TRDJ3 TRDV2
CACDTVIQGGYDADRLIF TGTGCCTGTGACACGGTAATACAAGGGGGCTACGACGCCGATAGACTCATCTTT - - TRDJ1 TRDV2
CACDTVLSPRGGYTDKLIF TGTGCCTGTGACACTGTCCTATCGCCCCGGGGGGGGTACACCGATAAACTCATCTTT few - TRDJ1 TRDV2
CACESLGDTGYTDKLIF TGTGCCTGTGAATCTCTGGGGGACACGGGGTACACCGATAAACTCATCTTT - TRDD3 TRDJ1 TRDV2
CACDTLSYHRSDKLIF TGTGCCTGTGACACCTTATCCTATCACCGGTCCGATAAACTCATCTTT few - TRDJ1 TRDV2
CACDTWGIMADKLIF TGTGCCTGTGACACCTGGGGGATAATGGCCGATAAACTCATCTTT - TRDD3 TRDJ1 TRDV2
CACDTLGDQDKLIF TGTGCCTGTGACACGCTGGGGGATCAGGATAAACTCATCTTT - TRDD3 TRDJ1 TRDV2
CACDTVGMLTDKLIF TGTGCCTGTGACACGGTGGGGATGCTAACCGATAAACTCATCTTT - - TRDJ1 TRDV2
CACDPLGGTRYIDKLIF TGTGCCTGTGACCCTCTGGGGGGTACACGGTACATCGATAAACTCATCTTT few TRDD3 TRDJ1 TRDV2
CACDTMGDTNGKLIF TGTGCCTGTGACACAATGGGGGATACGAATGGTAAACTCATCTTT few TRDD3 TRDJ1 TRDV2
CACDTNWGSSSWDTRQMFF TGTGCCTGTGACACCAACTGGGGTTCTAGCTCCTGGGACACCCGACAGATGTTTTTC few TRDD3 TRDJ3 TRDV2
CACDTLLLGDLIADKLIF TGTGCCTGTGACACACTGTTACTGGGGGATCTTATTGCCGATAAACTCATCTTT few TRDD3 TRDJ1 TRDV2
CACDTLLGRKGRTDKLIF TGTGCCTGTGACACGCTACTTGGAAGGAAGGGGAGGACCGATAAACTCATCTTT - - TRDJ1 TRDV2
CACDPVLGDPLKSDKLIF TGTGCCTGTGACCCTGTACTGGGGGACCCACTAAAGTCCGATAAACTCATCTTT few TRDD3 TRDJ1 TRDV2
CALGELRGTDKLIF TGTGCTCTTGGGGAACTACGGGGGACCGATAAACTCATCTTT - - TRDJ1 TRDV1
CALGELPTIWHWAGSRADKLIF TGTGCTCTTGGGGAACTCCCTACGATTTGGCACTGGGCAGGATCGAGGGCCGATAAACTCATCTTT few - TRDJ1 TRDV1
CACDTLSAPRLSDKLIF TGTGCCTGTGACACACTATCCGCGCCCAGGTTGTCCGATAAACTCATCTTT - - TRDJ1 TRDV2
CACDTVQILNTDKLIF TGTGCCTGTGACACCGTACAGATATTGAACACCGATAAACTCATCTTT few - TRDJ1 TRDV2
CACDAITGGYAKADKLIF TGTGCCTGTGACGCCATAACTGGGGGATACGCGAAGGCCGATAAACTCATCTTT few TRDD3 TRDJ1 TRDV2
CACDTATGGSSSWDTRQMFF TGTGCCTGTGACACCGCGACTGGGGGATCCAGCTCCTGGGACACCCGACAGATGTTTTTC - TRDD3 TRDJ3 TRDV2
CACDTVGGPRYKLIF TGTGCCTGTGACACCGTTGGGGGCCCCCGGTATAAACTCATCTTT - - TRDJ1 TRDV2
CACDTGWGSWDTRQMFF TGTGCCTGTGACACCGGCTGGGGCTCCTGGGACACCCGACAGATGTTTTTC few - TRDJ3 TRDV2
CACDTWGHTDKLIF TGTGCCTGTGACACGTGGGGGCACACCGATAAACTCATCTTT few - TRDJ1 TRDV2
CACDTVAYTDKLIF TGTGCCTGTGACACCGTTGCGTACACCGATAAACTCATCTTT - - TRDJ1 TRDV2
CACDTAEMGDTRAIAWRQMFF TGTGCCTGTGACACCGCGGAAATGGGGGATACGCGGGCCATAGCGTGGCGACAGATGTTTTTC - TRDD3 TRDJ3 TRDV2
CACDTAETPGTGKLIF TGTGCCTGTGACACCGCTGAAACCCCCGGTACGGGTAAACTCATCTTT few - TRDJ1 TRDV2
CACDTVGTGAPGKLIF TGTGCCTGTGACACCGTAGGTACTGGGGCCCCGGGTAAACTCATCTTT few TRDD3 TRDJ1 TRDV2
CACDTVGDKEAADKLIF TGTGCCTGTGACACCGTGGGGGATAAGGAGGCTGCCGATAAACTCATCTTT - TRDD3 TRDJ1 TRDV2
CACDAAWGSEPGDTRQMFF TGTGCCTGTGACGCGGCCTGGGGGTCCGAACCGGGGGACACCCGACAGATGTTTTTC - TRDD3 TRDJ3 TRDV2
CACDTLGGSGDKLIF TGTGCCTGTGACACGCTGGGGGGCAGCGGAGATAAACTCATCTTT medium-sized TRDD3 TRDJ1 TRDV2
CACDWGSSWDTRQMFF TGTGCCTGTGACTGGGGGAGCTCCTGGGACACCCGACAGATGTTTTTC few TRDD3 TRDJ3 TRDV2
CACDTLGDTSTAQLFF TGTGCCTGTGACACCCTGGGGGATACCTCTACAGCACAACTCTTCTTT - TRDD3 TRDJ2 TRDV2
CACDPITLGEADKLIF TGTGCCTGTGACCCAATAACCCTGGGGGAAGCCGATAAACTCATCTTT few TRDD3 TRDJ1 TRDV2
CACDTVQVGSWDTRQMFF TGTGCCTGTGACACCGTTCAGGTGGGATCCTGGGACACCCGACAGATGTTTTTC few - TRDJ3 TRDV2
CACDPLRTTGGESTDKLIF TGTGCCTGTGACCCGCTTCGGACTACTGGGGGTGAAAGCACCGATAAACTCATCTTT - TRDD3 TRDJ1 TRDV2
CACDTLGLGDKGTDDKLIF TGTGCATGTGACACCTTGGGACTGGGGGATAAGGGCACCGATGATAAACTCATCTTT - TRDD3 TRDJ1 TRDV2
CACDVLGDTSPGTDKLIF TGTGCCTGTGATGTACTGGGGGACACTTCCCCAGGTACCGATAAACTCATCTTT few TRDD3 TRDJ1 TRDV2
CARFPLGDTPDKLIF TGTGCCCGTTTCCCGCTGGGGGATACCCCCGATAAACTCATCTTT - TRDD3 TRDJ1 TRDV2
CACDTVTGGYARGADKLIF TGTGCCTGTGACACCGTAACTGGGGGATACGCGAGGGGCGCCGATAAACTCATCTTT few TRDD3 TRDJ1 TRDV2
CACDTLLGDTPYTDKLIF TGTGCCTGTGACACCTTACTGGGGGATACGCCGTACACCGATAAACTCATCTTT - TRDD3 TRDJ1 TRDV2
CACDLLGDTDTDKLIF TGTGCCTGTGACCTACTGGGGGATACGGACACCGATAAACTCATCTTT - TRDD3 TRDJ1 TRDV2
CACSLVGGYVSTDKLIF TGTGCCTGTAGTCTGGTTGGGGGATACGTATCTACCGATAAACTCATCTTT few TRDD3 TRDJ1 TRDV2
CACDYVVGDSGDKLIF TGTGCCTGTGACTACGTGGTGGGGGATTCGGGGGATAAACTCATCTTT - TRDD3 TRDJ1 TRDV2
CACDPVGELTDKLIF TGTGCCTGTGATCCGGTGGGGGAACTGACCGATAAACTCATCTTT - TRDD3 TRDJ1 TRDV2
CALGNQGTKGKLIF TGTGCTCTTGGGAACCAAGGCACCAAAGGTAAACTCATCTTT few - TRDJ1 TRDV1
CACDTLLGDTNKLIF TGTGCCTGTGACACCCTACTGGGGGATACGAATAAACTCATCTTT - TRDD3 TRDJ1 TRDV2
CALGHGWFRVKLIF TGTGCTCTTGGGCACGGATGGTTTAGGGTTAAACTCATCTTT few - TRDJ1 TRDV1
CACDTLDRPYTDKLIF TGTGCCTGTGACACGCTCGACAGGCCTTACACCGATAAACTCATCTTT few - TRDJ1 TRDV2
CACDKLGDHTDKLIF TGTGCCTGTGATAAACTGGGGGACCACACCGATAAACTCATCTTT few TRDD3 TRDJ1 TRDV2
CACDRLGMSTDKLIF TGTGCCTGTGACAGGCTGGGGATGAGCACCGATAAACTCATCTTT few - TRDJ1 TRDV2
CACDSVLGDTTWDTRQMFF TGTGCCTGTGACTCCGTACTGGGGGATACCACCTGGGACACCCGACAGATGTTTTTC few TRDD3 TRDJ3 TRDV2
CACDPLGEPSWDTRQMFF TGTGCCTGTGACCCCCTGGGGGAGCCCTCCTGGGACACCCGACAGATGTTTTTC few TRDD3 TRDJ3 TRDV2
CACDTLGESSWDTRQMFF TGTGCCTGTGACACATTGGGGGAGAGCTCCTGGGACACCCGACAGATGTTTTTC few TRDD3 TRDJ3 TRDV2
CACDPLPSLGDTGTTDKLIF TGTGCCTGTGACCCACTTCCCTCCCTGGGGGATACAGGGACCACCGATAAACTCATCTTT few TRDD3 TRDJ1 TRDV2